The entry below gives a single TCR beta chain sequence along with its context. The data belong to a study of control samples from healthy donors and cancer patients. The assay was immunoSEQ multiplex PCR, and TCRdb's table has in-frame clones only and misses some. The profile shows around 72,000 clones, 84% of them singletons. This CDR3 spans 12 amino acids. In germline, CDR1 is SGHRS, CDR2 YFSETQ. V gave up 0 bases and J gave up 9 bases, with 9 bases separating them. Sequencing was carried out using blood. The rearrangement joins TRBV5-1 to TRBJ1-1, with a weak D call TRBD1 (5 bases). The sequence derives from a man aged 50 to 60 in good health. CDR3 DNA sequence: TGCGCCAGCAGCTTGGATCAGGGAAAAGCTTTCTTT. Amino acids: CASSLDQGKAFF.